Following are 30 T cell receptor beta chains from one sample sequenced in a study of cytotoxic CD8 clonotypes in ibrutinib-treated CLL. TCRdb's table, derived via immunoSEQ multiplex PCR, lists solely in-frame clones and lacks some. This sample has some 140,000 clones; 75% to 95% occur once, and the top ten carry 10% to 12%. Sequences were derived from PBMCs, sampled after 12 months of ibrutinib treatment. Receptors originate from a human donor with chronic lymphocytic leukemia.

The rearrangement links TRBV7-3 to TRBJ2-5; 11 bases map to TRBD2. Trimming removed 5 bases from V and 1 base from J; junction bases left unmatched: 3. CDR3 size: 15 residues. CDR1 and CDR2 from the germline V gene are SGHTA and FQGTGA. CDR3 nucleotide sequence: TGTGCCAGCAGCCGACTAGCGGGAACCCAAGAGACCCAGTACTTC. It encodes CASSRLAGTQETQYF.

V and J are TRBV28 and TRBJ1-1; a possible D gene is TRBD1 (5 bases). CDR3 length equals 16 residues. Germline-derived CDR1 and CDR2 are MDHEN and SYDVKM. V was trimmed by 5 bases and J by 4 bases, leaving 20 bases between them. The CDR3 is CASSRPSAGRATEAFF. The CDR3 bases are TGTGCCAGCAGTCGCCCAAGTGCAGGGAGGGCCACTGAAGCTTTCTTT.

The chain employs TRBV18 and TRBJ2-2, with D maybe TRBD2 (6 bases). The germline gives CDR1 KGHSH, CDR2 LQKENI. This CDR3 comprises 15 residues. V gave up 10 bases and J gave up 5 bases, with 20 bases separating them. CDR3 amino acids: CATKAGSQITGELFF. For the CDR3, the DNA is TGTGCCACCAAAGCCGGGAGCCAGATTACCGGGGAGCTGTTTTTT.

V usage is TRBV2 and J usage is TRBJ2-1, with no clear D. V lost 4 bases, J lost 4 bases, and 8 bases lay in between. This CDR3 region has 13 residues. Germline V lookup: CDR1 SNHLY, CDR2 FYNNEI. In DNA, the CDR3 is TGTGCCAGCAGTGTCACTGGTTACAATGAGCAGTTCTTC. Translated: CASSVTGYNEQFF. Filled out from reference TRBV2 and TRBJ2-1, the complete variable domain reads EPEVTQTPSHQVTQMGQEVILRCVPISNHLYFYWYRQILGQKVEFLVSFYNNEISEKSEIFDDQFSVERPDGSNFTLKIRSTKLEDSAMYFCASSVTGYNEQFFGPGTRLTVL.

The V call is TRBV5-4, the J call TRBJ1-1; 10 nucleotides line up with TRBD1. J was trimmed by 0 bases and V by 2 bases; bases with no gene match: 4. Germline V gives CDR1 SGHNT, CDR2 YYREEE (reference sequence). The CDR3 spans 16 residues. CDR3 region: CASSFRDRGLNTEAFF. CDR3 DNA: TGTGCCAGCAGCTTCCGGGACAGGGGACTGAACACTGAAGCTTTCTTT.

The chain has TRBV15 and TRBJ2-5; 7 nucleotides align to TRBD2. The length of the CDR3 is 18 residues. Losses at the gene ends were 0 bases for V and 2 bases for J; bases not matched to a gene: 12. In germline, CDR1 is LNHNV, CDR2 YYDKDF (reference sequence). The CDR3 nucleotides are TGTGCCACCAGCAGAGATCTTACGGCGGGAGTTTCACAAGAGACCCAGTACTTC. Translating it yields CATSRDLTAGVSQETQYF. Full variable domain (outside the CDR3, taken from reference TRBV15 and TRBJ2-5): DAMVIQNPRYQVTQFGKPVTLSCSQTLNHNVMYWYQQKSSQAPKLLFHYYDKDFNNEADTPDNFQSRRPNTSFCFLDIRSPGLGDTAMYLCATSRDLTAGVSQETQYFGPGTRLLVL.

The chain uses TRBV7-3 and TRBJ2-1; unclear D gene. There are 12 residues in the CDR3. The V gene's germline CDR1 is SGHTA and CDR2 FQGTGA. Trimming stripped 0 bases from V and 9 bases from J, with 6 bases between. The CDR3 sequence: CASSLTGVEQFF. The CDR3 region has the DNA TGTGCCAGCAGCTTAACTGGTGTTGAGCAGTTCTTC.

The V and J genes are TRBV11-2 and TRBJ2-2; the D is unclear. The germline V gene has CDR1 SGHAT and CDR2 FQNNGV. The length of the CDR3 is 15 residues. V was clipped by 7 bases and J by 1 base, with 13 bases between them. CDR3 region: CASTQIRQNTGELFF. CDR3 coding DNA: TGTGCCAGCACCCAAATCCGGCAGAACACCGGGGAGCTGTTTTTT.

The V call is TRBV28, the J call TRBJ1-4, with D unclear. The V gene's germline CDR1 is MDHEN and CDR2 SYDVKM. The CDR3 has 13 amino acids. The V end was cut by 10 bases, the J end by 6 bases, with 15 bases between. CDR3 in DNA: TGTGCCACCTCTGGTCAGGCCGATGAAAAACTGTTTTTT. Amino acid sequence: CATSGQADEKLFF.

This chain uses TRBV12-5 with TRBJ2-7, with D possibly being TRBD2 (5 bases). V dropped 5 bases and J dropped 7 bases, with 12 bases sitting between them. Germline CDR1 is LGHNT and CDR2 is FRNRAP. The CDR3 is 12 amino acids. The CDR3 here is CASGLSEGEQYF. The CDR3 DNA is TGTGCTAGTGGTCTTTCCGAGGGTGAGCAGTACTTC.

The rearrangement links TRBV19 to TRBJ1-1, with D possibly TRBD1 on 5 matching bases. Germline CDR1 reads LNHDA; CDR2 reads SQIVND (reference sequence). This CDR3 region has 13 residues. With 5 bases removed from V and 4 bases from J, the gap between germline ends came to 11 bases. In nucleotides, the CDR3 is TGTGCCAGTAGTGGTTACAGGTTCACTGAAGCTTTCTTT. As protein: CASSGYRFTEAFF.

V gene TRBV28 combines with J gene TRBJ1-3; D ambiguous. The germline V gene encodes CDR1 MDHEN and CDR2 SYDVKM. This CDR3 spans 13 amino acids. With 4 bases removed from V and 4 bases from J, the gap between germline ends came to 8 bases. CDR3 in DNA: TGTGCCAGCAGTTCGGGAGAGGGAAACACCATATATTTT. It encodes CASSSGEGNTIYF.

This chain joins TRBV4-1 and TRBJ2-5, with D perhaps TRBD1 (6 bases). This CDR3 has 16 amino acids. The germline V gene has CDR1 MGHRA and CDR2 YSYEKL. Trimming removed 1 base at V and 3 bases at J, with 15 bases between. Here the CDR3 DNA reads TGCGCCAGCAGCCAAGCCCGAACCGACAGGAAAGAGACCCAGTACTTC. It yields the protein CASSQARTDRKETQYF.

This chain links TRBV28 with TRBJ2-1; 10 nucleotides match TRBD2. V lost 8 bases and J lost 3; bases outside the gene matches: 4. CDR3 length: 14 residues. Germline lookup yields CDR1 MDHEN and CDR2 SYDVKM. CDR3 loop: CASQAGGVYNEQFF. The CDR3 coding sequence is TGTGCCAGCCAAGCGGGAGGGGTCTACAATGAGCAGTTCTTC.

This clone has only a few counts. This chain links TRBV29-1 with TRBJ1-1; no clear D gene. Trimming removed 6 bases at V and 3 bases at J, with 5 bases between. The CDR3 totals 10 residues. Germline CDR1 SQVTM, CDR2 ANQGSEA. CDR3 residues: CSVVDTEAFF. CDR3 bases: TGCAGCGTAGTTGACACTGAAGCTTTCTTT.

The CDR3 here is CASSQVAGAPDNEQFF. CDR3 DNA: TGTGCCAGCAGTCAAGTAGCGGGAGCCCCAGACAATGAGCAGTTCTTC. The rearrangement uses TRBV27 and TRBJ2-1; the match to TRBD2 covers 9 bases. After removal of 5 bases from V and 5 bases from J, the junction contained 10 bases not matched to a gene. This CDR3 comprises 16 residues. Germline CDR1 MNHEY, CDR2 SMNVEV (reference sequence).

This clone has only a few counts. This chain joins TRBV27 and TRBJ1-5; 8 nucleotides line up with TRBD1. The V segment lost 5 bases and the J segment 7 bases; nucleotides outside the gene matches: 4. The CDR3 loop spans 13 amino acids. Germline-derived CDR1 and CDR2 are MNHEY and SMNVEV (reference sequence). The CDR3 here is CASSKTGAQPQHF. CDR3 nucleotides: TGTGCCAGCAGTAAGACAGGGGCCCAGCCCCAGCATTTT.

This sequence joins TRBV9 and TRBJ1-1; 9 nucleotides align to TRBD1. After removal of 2 bases from V and 4 bases from J, the junction contained 6 bases not matched to a gene. Germline lookup yields CDR1 SGDLS and CDR2 YYNGEE. This CDR3 has 15 amino acids. In DNA, the CDR3 is TGTGCCAGCAGCGTGCTGACAGGGGGAAGCACTGAAGCTTTCTTT. Translated: CASSVLTGGSTEAFF. The full variable domain, its missing parts supplied by reference TRBV9 and TRBJ1-1, is DSGVTQTPKHLITATGQRVTLRCSPRSGDLSVYWYQQSLDQGLQFLIQYYNGEERAKGNILERFSAQQFPDLHSELNLSSLELGDSALYFCASSVLTGGSTEAFFGQGTRLTVV.

This sequence joins TRBV18 and TRBJ2-5; 15 bases align to TRBD2. With V trimmed by 3 bases and J by 5 bases, 7 bases remained unmatched. This CDR3 has 17 residues. Germline CDR1 KGHSH, CDR2 LQKENI. Here the CDR3 reads CASSPRTSGRAGETQYF. The CDR3 nucleotides read TGTGCCAGCTCACCCCGGACTAGCGGGAGGGCCGGTGAGACCCAGTACTTC.

The genes are TRBV28 and TRBJ2-6; unclear D gene. Trimming shortened V by 4 bases and J by 0 bases, and 4 bases separated the two germline ends. Germline CDR1 reads MDHEN; CDR2 reads SYDVKM. The CDR3 loop spans 14 amino acids. The CDR3: CASSWNSGANVLTF. CDR3 sequence (DNA): TGTGCCAGCAGTTGGAACTCTGGGGCCAACGTCCTGACTTTC. The full variable domain, with the rest looked up from reference TRBV28 and TRBJ2-6, is DVKVTQSSRYLVKRTGEKVFLECVQDMDHENMFWYRQDPGLGLRLIYFSYDVKMKEKGDIPEGYSVSREKKERFSLILESASTNQTSMYLCASSWNSGANVLTFGAGSRLTVL.

J is TRBJ1-3 and V is TRBV30; no firm D call. The CDR3 consists of 12 residues. Germline V gene lookup returns CDR1 GTSNPN and CDR2 SVGIG (reference sequence). Trimming removed 6 bases from V and 1 base from J, with 7 bases in between. This CDR3 is CACPRSGNTIYF. In DNA form, the CDR3 reads TGTGCCTGCCCTCGGTCTGGAAACACCATATATTTT.

The chain is built from TRBV28 and TRBJ1-2, with D unresolved. This CDR3 spans 13 amino acids. Trimming cost V 6 bases and J 4 bases, with 12 bases left between them. CDR1 and CDR2 (germline): MDHEN, SYDVKM. CDR3 in DNA: TGTGCCAGCAGAACACAGATAATCTATGGCTACACCTTC. It translates to CASRTQIIYGYTF.

The chain uses TRBV7-9 and TRBJ2-1; TRBD1 matches 11 bases. The CDR3 contains 15 residues. Trimming removed 2 bases from V and 9 bases from J; junction bases left unmatched: 6. Germline V gene sequence: CDR1 SEHNR, CDR2 FQNEAQ (reference sequence). The CDR3 coding sequence is TGTGCCAGCAGCTTACCCGGACAGGGGGCCTTTGAGCAGTTCTTC. The encoded protein is CASSLPGQGAFEQFF.

In this sample, this clone turned up a few times. Distinct nucleotide sequences in the sample also encode this CDR3. The rearrangement joins TRBV5-6 to TRBJ1-4; a weak D match, TRBD1 (5 bases). Trimming pared 1 base from V and 7 bases from J, leaving 11 bases between. Per germline, CDR1 SGHDT and CDR2 YYEEEE. The CDR3 runs to 14 residues. The CDR3 DNA reads TGTGCCAGCAGCTTGCCGGGGCCGGGTGAAAAACTGTTTTTT. Translating it yields CASSLPGPGEKLFF.

This rearrangement joins TRBV30 to TRBJ1-3; TRBD1 might be the D (5 bases). Germline lookup yields CDR1 GTSNPN and CDR2 SVGIG (reference sequence). The ends were cut back, 0 bases at V and 0 bases at J, with 15 bases in the middle. CDR3 length: 17 amino acids. For the CDR3, the DNA is TGTGCCTGGAGTGTACTTTTGGGGGGAAACTCTGGAAACACCATATATTTT. Encoded protein: CAWSVLLGGNSGNTIYF.

V is TRBV10-3 and J is TRBJ2-6; D not resolved. The V gene lost 0 bases and the J gene lost 4 bases, with 4 bases spanning the gap. The CDR3 sequence is 14 residues long. Germline V lookup: CDR1 ENHRY, CDR2 SYGVKD. The CDR3 sequence: CAISESTGANVLTF. The CDR3 DNA sequence: TGTGCCATCAGTGAGTCTACCGGGGCCAACGTCCTGACTTTC.

The gene calls are TRBV4-3 and TRBJ2-2, with D possibly TRBD2 on 6 matching bases. V gave up 5 bases and J gave up 0 bases, with 13 bases separating them. CDR1 and CDR2 (germline): LGHNA, YSLEER. This CDR3 has 16 residues. The CDR3: CASSVLAPSNTGELFF. As DNA, the CDR3 is TGCGCCAGCAGCGTCCTAGCGCCTTCGAACACCGGGGAGCTGTTTTTT.

This chain connects TRBV7-3 to TRBJ2-1; D gene uncertain. The germline CDR1 and CDR2 sequences are SGHTA and FQGTGA. The CDR3 consists of 13 residues. V was trimmed by 1 base and J by 8 bases, leaving 9 bases between them. CDR3 amino acids: CASSLISEDEQFF. CDR3 bases: TGTGCCAGCAGCTTAATCTCTGAGGATGAGCAGTTCTTC. The variable domain in full, with the rest retrieved from reference TRBV7-3 and TRBJ2-1, is GAGVSQTPSNKVTEKGKYVELRCDPISGHTALYWYRQSLGQGPEFLIYFQGTGAADDSGLPNDRFFAVRPEGSVSTLKIQRTERGDSAVYLCASSLISEDEQFFGPGTRLTVL.

V and J are TRBV7-3 and TRBJ2-7, with D unclear. The germline CDR1 and CDR2 sequences are SGHTA and FQGTGA. This CDR3 contains 13 residues. Trimming took 5 bases from V and 7 from J, leaving 15 bases between them. In nucleotides, the CDR3 is TGTGCCAGCAGCGTTACCCCAGGCAGGGAGCAGTACTTC. Its translation: CASSVTPGREQYF.

The genes are TRBV19 and TRBJ2-6, with no clear D. Germline-derived CDR1 and CDR2 are LNHDA and SQIVND (reference sequence). The CDR3 is 17 amino acids. V lost 3 bases to trimming and J lost 0 bases, with 12 bases between them. CDR3 DNA: TGTGCCAGTAGTATCCCCAGGTCAGGCTCTGGGGCCAACGTCCTGACTTTC. Amino acids: CASSIPRSGSGANVLTF.